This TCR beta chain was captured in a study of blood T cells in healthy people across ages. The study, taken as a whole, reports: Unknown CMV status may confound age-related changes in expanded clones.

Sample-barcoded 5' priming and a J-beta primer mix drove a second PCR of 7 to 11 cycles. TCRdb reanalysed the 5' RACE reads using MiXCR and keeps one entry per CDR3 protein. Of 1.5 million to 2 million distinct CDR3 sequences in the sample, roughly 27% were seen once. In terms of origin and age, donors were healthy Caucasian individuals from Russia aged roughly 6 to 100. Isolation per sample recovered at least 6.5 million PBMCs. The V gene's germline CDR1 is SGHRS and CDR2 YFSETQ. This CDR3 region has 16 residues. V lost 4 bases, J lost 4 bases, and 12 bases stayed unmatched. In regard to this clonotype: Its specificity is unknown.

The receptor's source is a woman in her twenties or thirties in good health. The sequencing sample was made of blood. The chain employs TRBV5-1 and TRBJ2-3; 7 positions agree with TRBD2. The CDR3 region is CASSLADLRRADTQYF. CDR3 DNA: TGCGCCAGCAGCCTAGCGGATCTAAGAAGGGCAGATACGCAGTATTTT.